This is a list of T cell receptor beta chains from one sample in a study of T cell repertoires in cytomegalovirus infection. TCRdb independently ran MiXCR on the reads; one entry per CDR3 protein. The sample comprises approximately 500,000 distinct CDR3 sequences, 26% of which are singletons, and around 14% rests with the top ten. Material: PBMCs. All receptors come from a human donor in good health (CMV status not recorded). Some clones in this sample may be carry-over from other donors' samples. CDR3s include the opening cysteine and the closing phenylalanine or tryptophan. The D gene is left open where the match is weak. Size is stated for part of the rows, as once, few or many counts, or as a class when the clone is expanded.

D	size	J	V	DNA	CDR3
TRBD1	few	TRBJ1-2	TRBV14	TGTGCCAGCAGCCAAGCCGACAGGGAAATGGGTGGTGTCTATGGCTACACCTTC	CASSQADREMGGVYGYTF
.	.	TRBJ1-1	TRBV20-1	TGCAGTTTTACACAGGGGAACACTGAAGCTTTCTTT	CSFTQGNTEAFF
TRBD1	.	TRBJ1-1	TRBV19	TGTGCCAGTAGTATTGCCAAGGACAGGGAGTTTGGGTCTTTCTTT	CASSIAKDREFGSFF
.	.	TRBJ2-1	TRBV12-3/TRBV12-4	TGTGCCAGCAGTTTATGGGAGCAGTTCTTC	CASSLWEQFF
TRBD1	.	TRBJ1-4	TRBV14	TGTGCCAGCAGCCAAGGGACAGGGTTTAATGAAAAACTGTTTTTT	CASSQGTGFNEKLFF
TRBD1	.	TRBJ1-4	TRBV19	TGTGCCAGTAGTAAAAGACAGGGAAAAGAAAAACTGTTTTTT	CASSKRQGKEKLFF
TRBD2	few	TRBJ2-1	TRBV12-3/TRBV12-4	TGTGCCAGCAGTTTAGATAGCGGGAGTTGGAATGAGCAGTTCTTC	CASSLDSGSWNEQFF
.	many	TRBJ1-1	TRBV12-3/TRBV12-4	TGTGCCAGCAGTTTAGGAGTTGGGGCTTTCTTT	CASSLGVGAFF
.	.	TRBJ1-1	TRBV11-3	TGTGCCAGCAGCCCCGGGGGGGCCCAGAACACTGAAGCTTTCTTT	CASSPGGAQNTEAFF
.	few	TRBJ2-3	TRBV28	TGTGCCAGCAGTTGGGACAAAGAGACTAGCACAGATACGCAGTATTTT	CASSWDKETSTDTQYF
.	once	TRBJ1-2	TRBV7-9	TGTGCCAGCAGCTCAAAGGGGGGTTATGGCTACACCTTC	CASSSKGGYGYTF
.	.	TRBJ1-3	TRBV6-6	TGTGCCAGCACCACCAGTGGGGGTTGGGGAAACACCATATATTTT	CASTTSGGWGNTIYF
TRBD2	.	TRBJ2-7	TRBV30	TGTGCCTGGAGTGTAAGTTCTAGCGGCTACGAGCAGTACTTC	CAWSVSSSGYEQYF
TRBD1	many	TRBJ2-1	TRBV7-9	TGTGCCAGCAGCCCGCGACAGGGGAATGAGCAGTTCTTC	CASSPRQGNEQFF
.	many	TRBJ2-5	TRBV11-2	TGTGCCAGCAGCTCCCCAGGAAGCAACACCCAAGAGACCCAGTACTTC	CASSSPGSNTQETQYF
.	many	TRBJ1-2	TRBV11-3	TGTGCCAGCAGCTCCAGAACTAACTATGGCTACACCTTC	CASSSRTNYGYTF
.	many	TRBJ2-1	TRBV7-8	TGTGCCAGCAGCTTAGTAGGGTTGGGGAAGGAGGGATCCAATGAGCAGTTCTTC	CASSLVGLGKEGSNEQFF
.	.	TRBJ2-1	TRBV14	TGTGCCAGCAGCAGGTCGACTGAGCAGTTCTTC	CASSRSTEQFF
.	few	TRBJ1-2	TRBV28	TGTGCCAGCAGTCGGGACAACGTCGACTATGGCTACACCTTC	CASSRDNVDYGYTF
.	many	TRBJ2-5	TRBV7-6	TGTGCCAGCAGCTCCCCTGGGGAGACCCAGTACTTC	CASSSPGETQYF
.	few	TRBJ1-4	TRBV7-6	TGTGCCAGCAGCCCTAGTGGGAGAACTAATGAAAAACTGTTTTTT	CASSPSGRTNEKLFF
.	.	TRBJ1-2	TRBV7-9	TGTGCCAGCAGCCCCACCCGGACAGACAACTATGGCTACACCTTC	CASSPTRTDNYGYTF